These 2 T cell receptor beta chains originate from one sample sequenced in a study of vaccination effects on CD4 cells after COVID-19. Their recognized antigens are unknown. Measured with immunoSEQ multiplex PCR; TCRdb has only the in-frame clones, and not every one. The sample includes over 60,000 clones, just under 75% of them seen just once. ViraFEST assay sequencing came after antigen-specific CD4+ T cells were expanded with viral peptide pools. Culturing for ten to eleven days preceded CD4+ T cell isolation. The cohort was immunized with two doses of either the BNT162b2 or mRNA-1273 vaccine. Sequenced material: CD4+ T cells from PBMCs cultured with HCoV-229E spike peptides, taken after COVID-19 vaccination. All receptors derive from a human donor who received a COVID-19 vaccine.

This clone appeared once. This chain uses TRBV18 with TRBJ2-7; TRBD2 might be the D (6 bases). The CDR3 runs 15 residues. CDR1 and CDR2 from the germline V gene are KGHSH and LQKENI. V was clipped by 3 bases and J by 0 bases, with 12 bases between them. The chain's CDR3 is CASSPSRGTSYEQYV. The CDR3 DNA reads TGTGCCAGCTCACCGTCTCGGGGGACCTCCTACGAGCAGTACGTC.

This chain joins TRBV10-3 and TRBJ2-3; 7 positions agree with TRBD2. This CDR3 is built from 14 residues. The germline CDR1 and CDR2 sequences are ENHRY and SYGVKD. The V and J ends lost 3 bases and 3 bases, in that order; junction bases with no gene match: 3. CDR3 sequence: CAISDSGKTDTQYF. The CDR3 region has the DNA TGTGCCATCAGTGACAGCGGGAAAACAGATACGCAGTATTTT.